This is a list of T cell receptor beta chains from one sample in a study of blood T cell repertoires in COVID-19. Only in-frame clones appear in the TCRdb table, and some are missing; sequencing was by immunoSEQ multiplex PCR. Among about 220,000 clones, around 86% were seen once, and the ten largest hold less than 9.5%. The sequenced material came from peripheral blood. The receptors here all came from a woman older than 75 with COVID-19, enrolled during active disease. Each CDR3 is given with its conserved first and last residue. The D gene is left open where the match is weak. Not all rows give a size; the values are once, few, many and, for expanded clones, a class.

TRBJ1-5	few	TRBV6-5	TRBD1	TGTGCCAGCAGTTACTCGGCGACAGGGGTCAATCAGCCCCAGCATTTT	CASSYSATGVNQPQHF
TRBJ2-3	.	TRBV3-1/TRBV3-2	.	TGTGCCAGCAGCCCCGAGGGACACCGCACAGATACGCAGTATTTT	CASSPEGHRTDTQYF
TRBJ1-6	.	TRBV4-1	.	TGCGCCAGCAGCCAAGCCCCTCGAAGCGATTATAATTCACCCCTCCACTTT	CASSQAPRSDYNSPLHF
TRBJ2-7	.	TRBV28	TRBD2	TGTGCCAGCACCCCGGGGGGGAGGTCCTACGAGCAGTACTTC	CASTPGGRSYEQYF
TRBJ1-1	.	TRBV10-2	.	TGCGCCAGCAAGCCAGGAGGGACTGAAGCTTTCTTT	CASKPGGTEAFF
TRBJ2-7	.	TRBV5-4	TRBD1	TGTGCCAGCAGCCGGGGACAGCCCTACGAGCAGTACTTC	CASSRGQPYEQYF
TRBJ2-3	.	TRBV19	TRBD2	TGTGCCAGTCGGACTAGCGGAGGCACAGATACGCAGTATTTT	CASRTSGGTDTQYF
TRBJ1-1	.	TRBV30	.	TGTGCCGGCCAGACGGGATGGACTGAAGCTTTCTTT	CAGQTGWTEAFF
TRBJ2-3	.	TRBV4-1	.	TGCGCCAGCAGCCCTATTCACGGCACAGATACGCAGTATTTT	CASSPIHGTDTQYF
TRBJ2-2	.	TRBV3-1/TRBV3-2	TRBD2	TGTGCCAGCAGCCAAAAAGCGGGGGGGCCAAACACCGGGGAGCTGTTTTTT	CASSQKAGGPNTGELFF
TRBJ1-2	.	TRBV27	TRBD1	TGTGCCAGCAGGAGACAGGGTATAGCATCTGGCTACACCTTC	CASRRQGIASGYTF
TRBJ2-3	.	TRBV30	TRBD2	TGTGCCTGGACCGGGACTAGGAAAGACCTTAGCACAGATACGCAGTATTTT	CAWTGTRKDLSTDTQYF
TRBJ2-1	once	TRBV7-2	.	TGTGCCAGCAGCTTAGGAGGCCGGGGGGCTGGCAATGAGCAGTTCTTC	CASSLGGRGAGNEQFF
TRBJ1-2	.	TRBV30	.	TGTGCCTGGAGCGGGACAAACCGGGGCTATGGCTACACCTTC	CAWSGTNRGYGYTF
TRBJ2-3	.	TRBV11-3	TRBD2	TGTGCCAGCAGCTCGCGGGGACTAGAGTATTTT	CASSSRGLEYF
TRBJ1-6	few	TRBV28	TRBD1	TGTGCAACGGGACAGGCGAATTCACCCCTCCACTTT	CATGQANSPLHF
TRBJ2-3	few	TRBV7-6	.	TGTGCCAGCAGCTCTATCTGGGATACGCAGTATTTT	CASSSIWDTQYF
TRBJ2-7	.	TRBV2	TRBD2	TGTGCCAGCAGGGGACTAGCGGGTGGCTACGAGCAGTACTTC	CASRGLAGGYEQYF
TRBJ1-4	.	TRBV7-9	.	TGTGCCAGCAGCTTAACGGGGGGGAATGAAAAACTGTTTTTT	CASSLTGGNEKLFF
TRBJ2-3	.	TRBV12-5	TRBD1	TGTGCTAGTGGAGGGGGACAGGGGGCGGCAGATACGCAGTATTTT	CASGGGQGAADTQYF
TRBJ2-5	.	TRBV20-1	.	TGCAGTGCTGGTGCGTGGGCCGTGCGAGAGACCCAGTACTTC	CSAGAWAVRETQYF
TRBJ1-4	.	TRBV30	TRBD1	TGTGCCTGGTCGGGACAGGGATTAAAAAAACTGTTTTTT	CAWSGQGLKKLFF
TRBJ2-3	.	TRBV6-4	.	TGTGCCAGCAGTGAAGCGCTCCTCACAGATACGCAGTATTTT	CASSEALLTDTQYF
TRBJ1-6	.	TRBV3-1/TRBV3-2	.	TGTGCCAGCAGCCAACCCGGAGGGGATTCACCCCTCCACTTT	CASSQPGGDSPLHF
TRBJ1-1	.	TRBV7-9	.	TGTGCCAGCAGCCCGAGACAGAACACTGAAGCTTTCTTT	CASSPRQNTEAFF
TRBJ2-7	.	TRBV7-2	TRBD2	TGTGCCAGCAGCCCCGCTAGCGGGAGGGCCAGCGAGCAGTACTTC	CASSPASGRASEQYF
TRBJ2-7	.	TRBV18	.	TGTGCCAGCTCACTGGGGGACATCTACGAGCAGTACTTC	CASSLGDIYEQYF
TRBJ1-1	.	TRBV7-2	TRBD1	TGTGCCAGCAGCTCAGTGCCGACAGGGGGCACTGAAGCTTTCTTT	CASSSVPTGGTEAFF
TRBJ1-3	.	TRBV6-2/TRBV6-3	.	TGTGCCAGCAGTTATCACGGTTCGAGCTCTGGAAACACCATATATTTT	CASSYHGSSSGNTIYF
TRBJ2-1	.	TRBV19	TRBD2	TGTGCCAGTAGTATAGCTGGACTAGCGGGAGCCTACAATGAGCAGTTCTTC	CASSIAGLAGAYNEQFF
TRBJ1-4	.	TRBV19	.	TGTGCCAGTAGTATGGCCCCAAAAGGGGCTGAAAAACTGTTTTTT	CASSMAPKGAEKLFF
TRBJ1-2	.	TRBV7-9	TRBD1	TGTGCCAGCAGCTTTCTGGGACAGGGGGCCTTGGGCGGCTACACCTTC	CASSFLGQGALGGYTF
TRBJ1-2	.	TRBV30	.	TGTGCCTTTAGGACGGGAGGGGGCTATGGCTACACCTTC	CAFRTGGGYGYTF
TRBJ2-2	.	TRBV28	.	TGTGCCAGCAGGTCGGGACAGAACACCGGGGAGCTGTTTTTT	CASRSGQNTGELFF
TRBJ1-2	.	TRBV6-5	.	TGTGCCAGCAGACAGGGCGGACGGTATGGCTACACCTTC	CASRQGGRYGYTF
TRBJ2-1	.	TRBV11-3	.	TGTGCCAGCAGCTTAGAAGGGGGATACAATGAGCAGTTCTTC	CASSLEGGYNEQFF
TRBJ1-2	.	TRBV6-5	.	TGTGCCAGCAACGGGAATGGCGGCTACACCTTC	CASNGNGGYTF
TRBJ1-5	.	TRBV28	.	TGTGCCAGCAGTTTACCCACCCAGGGGAGATATCAGCCCCAGCATTTT	CASSLPTQGRYQPQHF
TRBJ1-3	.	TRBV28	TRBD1	TGTGCCAGCAGTCTCAACCCTGGGGGGACAGTCTCTGGAAACACCATATATTTT	CASSLNPGGTVSGNTIYF
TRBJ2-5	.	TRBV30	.	TGTGCCTACGGGGATTTTCAAGAGACCCAGTACTTC	CAYGDFQETQYF
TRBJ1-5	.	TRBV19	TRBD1	TGTGCCAGTACTAATACTGACAGGGCCAATCAGCCCCAGCATTTT	CASTNTDRANQPQHF
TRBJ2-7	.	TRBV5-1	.	TGCGCCAGCAGGTCAGGGGAAGAGCAGTACTTC	CASRSGEEQYF
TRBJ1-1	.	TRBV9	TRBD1	TGTGCCAGCAGCACCCGGGACAGACACACTGAAGCTTTCTTT	CASSTRDRHTEAFF
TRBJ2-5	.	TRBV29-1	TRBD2	TGCAGCGTTAACAGCGGGAGCTTTATCGGAGAGACCCAGTACTTC	CSVNSGSFIGETQYF
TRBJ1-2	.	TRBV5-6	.	TGTGCCAGCAGCTTGGGACCCCGGGAAGCTAACTATGGCTACACCTTC	CASSLGPREANYGYTF
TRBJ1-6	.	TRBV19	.	TGTGCCAGTAGATACAGCTTGAGATCACCCCTCCACTTT	CASRYSLRSPLHF
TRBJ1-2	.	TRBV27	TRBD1	TGTGCCAGCAGTCAGGGGGGTTATGGCTACACCTTC	CASSQGGYGYTF